There are many counts of the clone carrying this T cell receptor beta chain. The antigen is unknown. This CDR3 is built from 15 residues. V was shortened by 6 bases and J by 4 bases, with 18 bases between the two germline ends. Germline CDR1 and CDR2: MNHNY and SVGAGI (reference sequence). The sample originates from a study of blood T cells in healthy people across ages. Through a sample-barcoded 5' primer and a J-beta primer mix, a second PCR was run for 7 to 11 cycles. MiXCR was run by TCRdb on the 5' RACE reads, yielding one entry per CDR3 protein. Among hundreds of thousands of distinct CDR3 sequences, about 30% were seen once, and the ten largest hold more than 15%. General study results and limits: Strong correlation was found linking TCR beta diversity to naive T cell percentage.

The J gene is TRBJ1-2, the V gene TRBV6-6; tentative D call: TRBD1 (6 bases). The TCR originated in an elderly woman in good health. Sequenced: blood. The CDR3 bases are TGTGCCAGCAGCCGCACTCCGGACAGCGCCTATGGCTACACCTTC. The encoded protein is CASSRTPDSAYGYTF.